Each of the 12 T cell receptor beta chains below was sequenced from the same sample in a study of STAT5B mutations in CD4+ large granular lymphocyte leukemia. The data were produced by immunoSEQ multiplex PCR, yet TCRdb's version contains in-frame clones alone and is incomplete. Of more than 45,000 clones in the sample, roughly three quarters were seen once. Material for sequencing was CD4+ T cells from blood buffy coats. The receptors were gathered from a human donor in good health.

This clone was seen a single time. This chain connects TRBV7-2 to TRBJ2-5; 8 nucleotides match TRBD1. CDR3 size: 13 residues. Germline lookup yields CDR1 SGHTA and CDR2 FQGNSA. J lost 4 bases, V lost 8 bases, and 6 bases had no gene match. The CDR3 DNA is TGTGCCAGCCGCCAGGGGGCCCTAGAGACCCAGTACTTC. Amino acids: CASRQGALETQYF.

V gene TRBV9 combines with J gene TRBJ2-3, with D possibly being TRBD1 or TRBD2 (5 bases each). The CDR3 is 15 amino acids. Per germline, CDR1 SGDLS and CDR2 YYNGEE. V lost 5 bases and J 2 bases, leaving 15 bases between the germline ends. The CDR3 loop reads CASRSGPHSTDTQYF. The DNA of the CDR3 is TGTGCCAGCAGGTCGGGACCACACTCCACAGATACGCAGTATTTT.

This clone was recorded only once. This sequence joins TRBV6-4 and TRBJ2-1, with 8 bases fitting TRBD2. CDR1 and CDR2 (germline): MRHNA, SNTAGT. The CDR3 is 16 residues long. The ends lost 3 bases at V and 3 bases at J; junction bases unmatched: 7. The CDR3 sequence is CASSEAASGGYNEQFF. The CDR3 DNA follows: TGTGCCAGCAGTGAAGCCGCGAGCGGGGGCTACAATGAGCAGTTCTTC.

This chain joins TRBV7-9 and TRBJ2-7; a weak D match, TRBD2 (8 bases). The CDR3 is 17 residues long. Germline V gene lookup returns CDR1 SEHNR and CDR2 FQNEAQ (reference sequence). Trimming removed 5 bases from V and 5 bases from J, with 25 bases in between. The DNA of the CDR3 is TGTGCCAGCAGCCTACAATTCCCGGGAGGGGGCCGCCACGAGCAGTACTTC. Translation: CASSLQFPGGGRHEQYF.

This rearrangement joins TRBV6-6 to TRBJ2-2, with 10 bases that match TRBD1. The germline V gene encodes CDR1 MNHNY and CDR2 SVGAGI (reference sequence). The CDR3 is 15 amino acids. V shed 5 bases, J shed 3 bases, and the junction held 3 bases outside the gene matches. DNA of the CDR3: TGTGCCAGCAGTGACAGGGGGCTCGACACCGGGGAGCTGTTTTTT. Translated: CASSDRGLDTGELFF.

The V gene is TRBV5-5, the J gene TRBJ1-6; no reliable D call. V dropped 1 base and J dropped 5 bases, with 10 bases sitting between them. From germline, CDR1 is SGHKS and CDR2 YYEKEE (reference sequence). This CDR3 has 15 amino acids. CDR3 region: CASSLSGGDNSPLHF. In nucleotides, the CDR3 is TGTGCCAGCAGCTTGTCGGGCGGCGATAATTCACCCCTCCACTTT.

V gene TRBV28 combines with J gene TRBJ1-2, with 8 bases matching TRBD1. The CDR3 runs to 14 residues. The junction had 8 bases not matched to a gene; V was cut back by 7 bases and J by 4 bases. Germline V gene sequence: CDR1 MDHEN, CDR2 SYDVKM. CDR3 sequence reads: CASNLDRGLYGYTF. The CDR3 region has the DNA TGTGCCAGCAACCTAGACAGGGGTCTCTATGGCTACACCTTC.

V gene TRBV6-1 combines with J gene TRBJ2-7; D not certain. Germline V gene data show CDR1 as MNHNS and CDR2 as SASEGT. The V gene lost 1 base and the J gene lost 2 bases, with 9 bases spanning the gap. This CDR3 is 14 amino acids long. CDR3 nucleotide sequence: TGTGCCAGCAGTGAAGTTGCAGGACCCTACGAGCAGTACGTC. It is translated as CASSEVAGPYEQYV.

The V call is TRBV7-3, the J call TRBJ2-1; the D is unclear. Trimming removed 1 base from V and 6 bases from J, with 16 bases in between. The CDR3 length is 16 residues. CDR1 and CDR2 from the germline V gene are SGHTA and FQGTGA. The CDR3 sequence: CASSLKSQDSLNEQFF. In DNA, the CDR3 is TGTGCCAGCAGCTTAAAGTCCCAGGATTCCCTCAATGAGCAGTTCTTC. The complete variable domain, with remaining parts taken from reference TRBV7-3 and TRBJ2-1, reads GAGVSQTPSNKVTEKGKYVELRCDPISGHTALYWYRQSLGQGPEFLIYFQGTGAADDSGLPNDRFFAVRPEGSVSTLKIQRTERGDSAVYLCASSLKSQDSLNEQFFGPGTRLTVL.

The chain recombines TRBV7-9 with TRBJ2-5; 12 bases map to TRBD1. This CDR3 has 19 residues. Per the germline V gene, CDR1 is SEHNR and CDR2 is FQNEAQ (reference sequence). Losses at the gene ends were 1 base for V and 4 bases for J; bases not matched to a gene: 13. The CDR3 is CASSLEVILGTGGAETQYF. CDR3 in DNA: TGTGCCAGCAGCTTAGAGGTCATCTTAGGGACAGGGGGCGCAGAGACCCAGTACTTC.

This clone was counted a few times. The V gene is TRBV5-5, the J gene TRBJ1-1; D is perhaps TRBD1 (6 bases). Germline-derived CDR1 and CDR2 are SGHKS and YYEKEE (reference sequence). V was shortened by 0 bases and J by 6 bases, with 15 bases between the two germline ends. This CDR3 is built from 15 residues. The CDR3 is CASSLEGGGGSEAFF. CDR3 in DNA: TGTGCCAGCAGCTTGGAAGGAGGGGGAGGCTCTGAAGCTTTCTTT.

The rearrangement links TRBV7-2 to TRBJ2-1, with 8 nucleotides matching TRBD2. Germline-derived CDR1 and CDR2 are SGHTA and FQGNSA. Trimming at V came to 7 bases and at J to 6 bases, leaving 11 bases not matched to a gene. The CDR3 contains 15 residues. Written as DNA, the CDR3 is TGTGCCAGCACCGCTTCGGGGGGGAAGCCCAATGAGCAGTTCTTC. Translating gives CASTASGGKPNEQFF.